This passage covers 16 T cell receptor beta chains from one sample sequenced in a study of T-cell memory formation after mild COVID-19. TCRdb used MiXCR to reprocess the 5' RACE reads, holding one entry per CDR3 protein. Seen here are almost 550,000 distinct CDR3 sequences, about a fifth observed once, and the top ten hold around an eighth. Sequenced material: PBMCs or a T cell subset sorted from them (not recorded which). The receptor set was obtained from an adult woman who had mild COVID-19 (a few samples of this study predate the infection). Cell type and time point are not known.

The V and J genes are TRBV10-3 and TRBJ1-2; D unresolved. Germline CDR1 is ENHRY and CDR2 is SYGVKD. The V end was cut by 0 bases, the J end by 5 bases, with 4 bases between. This CDR3 region has 12 residues. The CDR3 sequence: CAISESDYGYTF. CDR3 nucleotides: TGTGCCATCAGTGAGTCAGATTATGGCTACACCTTC.

Only a few counts were recorded for this clonotype. V usage is TRBV6-6 and J usage is TRBJ2-1; TRBD1 matches 11 bases. CDR3 size: 17 residues. Germline assignment: CDR1 MNHNY and CDR2 SVGAGI (reference sequence). Unmatched junction bases numbered 11, after V lost 4 bases and J lost 6 bases. CDR3 sequence reads: CASSFPGQGATRNEQFF. Here the CDR3 DNA reads TGTGCCAGCAGTTTTCCTGGACAGGGGGCTACCCGCAATGAGCAGTTCTTC.

This rearrangement joins TRBV19 to TRBJ2-1; perhaps D is TRBD1 or TRBD2 (5 bases each). The CDR3 runs 16 residues. Deletions cut 1 base from V and 8 bases from J, with 18 bases between. Germline V gene lookup returns CDR1 LNHDA and CDR2 SQIVND (reference sequence). The CDR3 loop is CASSIVGTRLGDEQFF. The CDR3 coding sequence is TGTGCCAGTAGTATAGTCGGGACCCGATTAGGGGATGAGCAGTTCTTC. Full variable domain (outside the CDR3, taken from reference TRBV19 and TRBJ2-1): DGGITQSPKYLFRKEGQNVTLSCEQNLNHDAMYWYRQDPGQGLRLIYYSQIVNDFQKGDIAEGYSVSREKKESFPLTVTSAQKNPTAFYLCASSIVGTRLGDEQFFGPGTRLTVL.

The chain is built from TRBV15 and TRBJ1-5; the D is unclear. CDR3 length equals 14 residues. V lost 0 bases and J 5 bases, leaving 8 bases between the germline ends. Germline V lookup: CDR1 LNHNV, CDR2 YYDKDF (reference sequence). The DNA for the CDR3 is TGTGCCACCAGCAGAGATAACGCGGATCAGCCCCAGCATTTT. Its protein is CATSRDNADQPQHF. Complete variable domain (other parts from reference TRBV15 and TRBJ1-5): DAMVIQNPRYQVTQFGKPVTLSCSQTLNHNVMYWYQQKSSQAPKLLFHYYDKDFNNEADTPDNFQSRRPNTSFCFLDIRSPGLGDTAMYLCATSRDNADQPQHFGDGTRLSIL.

This clonotype was seen only a few times. This chain links TRBV5-1 with TRBJ1-2; D is undetermined. This CDR3 has 14 residues. Trimming removed 0 bases from V and 4 bases from J, with 10 bases in between. Germline V gene data show CDR1 as SGHRS and CDR2 as YFSETQ. As DNA, the CDR3 is TGCGCCAGCAGCTTGGACAGCCTTACCTATGGCTACACCTTC. This encodes CASSLDSLTYGYTF.

This clonotype was detected only a few times. V gene TRBV6-5 combines with J gene TRBJ2-5; D is unresolved. Trimming removed 2 bases from V and 5 bases from J, with 12 bases in between. The germline gives CDR1 MNHEY, CDR2 SVGAGI. This CDR3 is 14 amino acids long. The CDR3 DNA follows: TGTGCCAGCAGTTACGTGAGTGAGTGGGAGACCCAGTACTTC. As protein: CASSYVSEWETQYF.

The chain employs TRBV7-3 and TRBJ2-3; no definite D call. Germline V gene sequence: CDR1 SGHTA, CDR2 FQGTGA. CDR3 length: 14 residues. Trimming left V 6 bases short and J 4 bases short, with 14 bases between. CDR3 loop: CASSTEPQADTQYF. In DNA form, the CDR3 reads TGTGCCAGCAGTACGGAACCGCAGGCAGATACGCAGTATTTT.

The V call is TRBV18, the J call TRBJ2-1, with TRBD2 matching over 15 bases. Germline CDR1 and CDR2: KGHSH and LQKENI. Trimming removed 3 bases from V and 8 bases from J; junction bases left unmatched: 8. CDR3 length equals 17 residues. CDR3 loop: CASSPPGTSGGHYEQFF. The CDR3 DNA follows: TGTGCCAGCTCACCCCCCGGGACTAGCGGGGGGCATTATGAGCAGTTCTTC.

The rearrangement links TRBV29-1 to TRBJ1-1; TRBD1 might be the D (5 bases). Germline V gene sequence: CDR1 SQVTM, CDR2 ANQGSEA. This CDR3 is built from 10 residues. In DNA form, the CDR3 reads TGCAGTGGAGGGACCACTGAAGCTTTCTTT. The encoded protein is CSGGTTEAFF.

This clonotype was observed a handful of times. The chain employs TRBV5-4 and TRBJ2-1, with D maybe TRBD2 (7 bases). CDR3 length equals 16 residues. Germline V gene lookup returns CDR1 SGHNT and CDR2 YYREEE (reference sequence). The germline V and J ends were trimmed by 1 base and 5 bases, with 16 bases remaining between them. The chain's CDR3 is CASSLRAGAPHNEQFF. The CDR3 DNA sequence: TGTGCCAGCAGCTTGAGGGCGGGGGCGCCCCACAATGAGCAGTTCTTC.

The rearrangement uses TRBV12-3 or TRBV12-4 and TRBJ1-5, with D possibly matching TRBD1 (5 bases). V gave up 4 bases and J gave up 6 bases, with 13 bases separating them. This CDR3 spans 14 amino acids. The CDR3 spells CASSSRTNGQPQHF. The CDR3 nucleotides are TGTGCCAGCAGTTCCAGGACAAATGGTCAGCCCCAGCATTTT.

The V call is TRBV12-3 or TRBV12-4, the J call TRBJ1-1, with TRBD1 as a possible D gene (5 bases). The V end was cut by 3 bases, the J end by 1 base, with 12 bases between. The CDR3 is 15 residues long. CDR3 in DNA: TGTGCCAGCAGTTTTTCTGGGGGGGGGAACACTGAAGCTTTCTTT. This translates into CASSFSGGGNTEAFF.

The table lists this clonotype with a few counts. This chain joins TRBV9 and TRBJ2-1; 11 nucleotides agree with TRBD2. CDR3 length: 18 amino acids. From germline, CDR1 is SGDLS and CDR2 YYNGEE. Trimming removed 4 bases from V and 9 bases from J; junction bases left unmatched: 18. CDR3 region: CASSPQGLAGGSRREQFF. The CDR3 nucleotides are TGTGCCAGCAGCCCCCAGGGGCTAGCGGGGGGCAGTAGGCGTGAGCAGTTCTTC.

This chain links TRBV19 with TRBJ2-4, with 7 bases lining up with TRBD1. This CDR3 comprises 14 residues. Germline trimming cut 7 bases from V and 0 bases from J; bases unmatched to any gene: 3. CDR1 is LNHDA, CDR2 SQIVND, per germline (reference sequence). The CDR3 spells CASTQGIAKNIQYF. The CDR3 bases are TGTGCCAGTACACAGGGGATAGCCAAAAACATTCAGTACTTC.

Details on this clonotype: Since no conserved phenylalanine or tryptophan closes the CDR3, a read error is the likely cause. The DNA is omitted, as the CDR3 cannot be located on it reliably, and the CDR3 follows TCRdb's listing. The genes are TRBV13 and TRBJ1-3; the D segment call TRBD1 is taken from the table without a DNA check. Termini included, the CDR3 measures 11 amino acids. The germline V gene has CDR1 PRHDT and CDR2 FYEKMQ (reference sequence). The CDR3 loop is CASSAGPGQHV.

This clonotype appeared once. CDR3 DNA sequence: TGTGCCAGCAGTGAATGGCAGGAAGAGACCCAGTACTTC. Residues: CASSEWQEETQYF. The chain links TRBV2 to TRBJ2-5; D gene ambiguous. Per the germline V gene, CDR1 is SNHLY and CDR2 is FYNNEI. Trimming took off 2 bases at V and 3 bases at J, with 7 bases between the two ends. This CDR3 contains 13 residues.